Listed below are T cell receptor beta chains from one sample, sequenced in a study of CD8+ T cells in alopecia areata. Produced via immunoSEQ multiplex PCR; TCRdb's table is partial and in-frame only. The table lists approximately 120,000 clones, around 45% of them singletons. Sequencing was performed on NKG2D-low CD8+ T cells sorted from blood. Source of these receptors: a human donor with alopecia areata. CDR3s include the opening cysteine and the closing phenylalanine or tryptophan. The order of the fields is clone size, V gene, J gene, D gene, CDR3 protein, CDR3 DNA. A D gene is named only where the DNA matches it firmly. For some rows the clone size is stated as once, few or many, or as a class when expanded; others skip it.

.	TRBV5-6	TRBJ2-2	TRBD2	CASSLEGLGGDTGELFF	TGTGCCAGCAGCTTGGAAGGATTGGGAGGGGACACCGGGGAGCTGTTTTTT
few	TRBV29-1	TRBJ2-3	.	CSVVWSGRPTDTQYF	TGCAGCGTTGTTTGGTCCGGTCGGCCGACAGATACGCAGTATTTT
.	TRBV29-1	TRBJ2-3	.	CSVGGESRPADTQYF	TGCAGCGTTGGCGGCGAATCGCGGCCGGCAGATACGCAGTATTTT
.	TRBV29-1	TRBJ2-1	.	CSSGGTSYNEQFF	TGCAGCTCCGGGGGTACTTCCTACAATGAGCAGTTCTTC
few	TRBV9	TRBJ2-2	.	CASSVAGELFF	TGTGCCAGCAGCGTAGCCGGGGAGCTGTTTTTT
.	TRBV9	TRBJ2-6	.	CASSPYSGANVLTF	TGTGCCAGCAGCCCATACTCTGGGGCCAACGTCCTGACTTTC
.	TRBV29-1	TRBJ2-2	.	CSGWDSNTGELFF	TGCAGCGGTTGGGATTCGAACACCGGGGAGCTGTTTTTT
.	TRBV29-1	TRBJ2-7	TRBD2	CSVEGSGTSSYEQYF	TGCAGCGTTGAGGGGTCGGGGACTAGCTCCTACGAGCAGTACTTC
.	TRBV29-1	TRBJ2-7	.	CSCEREAAGEQYF	TGCAGCTGCGAACGGGAAGCGGCGGGCGAGCAGTACTTC
.	TRBV7-9	TRBJ2-5	.	CASSLRQEGEVSQYF	TGTGCCAGCAGCCTAAGACAGGAAGGGGAAGTGTCCCAGTACTTC
.	TRBV30	TRBJ2-1	.	CAWRALGFDEQFF	TGTGCCTGGAGGGCCTTGGGGTTCGATGAGCAGTTCTTC
few	TRBV5-1	TRBJ2-2	TRBD2	CASRSSGFTGELFF	TGCGCCAGTCGGTCTAGCGGGTTCACCGGGGAGCTGTTTTTT
.	TRBV20-1	TRBJ2-5	.	CSAREWETQYF	TGCAGTGCTAGAGAGTGGGAGACCCAGTACTTC
.	TRBV7-9	TRBJ2-3	.	CASSSTNHTDTQYF	TGTGCCAGCAGCTCGACTAATCACACAGATACGCAGTATTTT
few	TRBV29-1	TRBJ2-7	.	CSVGSDGNYYEQYF	TGCAGCGTTGGGAGTGATGGGAACTACTACGAGCAGTACTTC
.	TRBV6-6	TRBJ2-7	.	CASSYTKDFSYEQYF	TGTGCCAGCAGTTACACAAAGGACTTCTCCTACGAGCAGTACTTC
.	TRBV7-8	TRBJ2-5	TRBD2	CASSPSYRLAGGPQETQYF	TGTGCCAGCAGCCCAAGCTATCGACTAGCGGGAGGGCCGCAGGAGACCCAGTACTTC
.	TRBV27	TRBJ2-1	.	CASSASPSEQFF	TGTGCCAGCAGTGCCTCGCCAAGTGAGCAGTTCTTC
few	TRBV29-1	TRBJ2-3	TRBD1	CSVEGQGAEDTQYF	TGCAGCGTTGAGGGACAGGGGGCTGAAGATACGCAGTATTTT
.	TRBV20-1	TRBJ2-1	.	CSARIDVEQFF	TGCAGTGCTAGGATAGATGTTGAGCAGTTCTTC
.	TRBV27	TRBJ2-1	.	CASSPPNNEQFF	TGTGCCAGCAGCCCCCCTAACAATGAGCAGTTCTTC
.	TRBV27	TRBJ1-2	.	CASGLGPQGYTF	TGTGCCAGCGGGCTGGGGCCTCAGGGCTACACCTTC
.	TRBV30	TRBJ1-3	TRBD1	CAWSALRRTGISGNTIYF	TGTGCCTGGAGTGCACTCCGACGGACAGGGATATCTGGAAACACCATATATTTT
.	TRBV27	TRBJ2-1	.	CASSLRGSPYNEQFF	TGTGCCAGCAGTTTGAGGGGTTCCCCCTACAATGAGCAGTTCTTC
.	TRBV27	TRBJ2-2	TRBD1	CAVQGQGESGELFF	TGTGCCGTACAGGGACAGGGGGAGTCCGGGGAGCTGTTTTTT
.	TRBV7-9	TRBJ2-2	.	CASSLAPGAGELFF	TGTGCCAGCAGCTTAGCCCCCGGTGCCGGGGAGCTGTTTTTT
.	TRBV6-5	TRBJ2-7	.	CASMTTSYEQYF	TGTGCCAGCATGACAACATCCTACGAGCAGTACTTC
.	TRBV4-1	TRBJ1-1	.	CASSHTSWGDVGTEAFF	TGCGCCAGCAGTCACACTTCCTGGGGGGACGTGGGCACTGAAGCTTTCTTT
.	TRBV9	TRBJ2-7	TRBD1	CASSVGTGPYEQYF	TGTGCCAGCAGCGTAGGGACAGGACCCTACGAGCAGTACTTC
few	TRBV29-1	TRBJ2-7	.	CSVDAGPDEQYF	TGCAGCGTTGATGCAGGCCCCGACGAGCAGTACTTC
.	TRBV14	TRBJ2-1	.	CASSQEGPYNEQFF	TGTGCCAGCAGCCAAGAGGGGCCCTACAATGAGCAGTTCTTC
.	TRBV29-1	TRBJ2-5	.	CSVVGNEETQYF	TGCAGCGTTGTCGGTAACGAAGAGACCCAGTACTTC
.	TRBV4-1	TRBJ2-5	TRBD1	CASSPRQGETQYF	TGCGCCAGCAGCCCGAGACAGGGTGAGACCCAGTACTTC
.	TRBV30	TRBJ1-2	.	CAWSTPQGIYGYTF	TGTGCCTGGAGTACACCACAGGGTATCTATGGCTACACCTTC
.	TRBV29-1	TRBJ2-1	.	CSGTVNNEQFF	TGCAGCGGTACCGTAAATAATGAGCAGTTCTTC
.	TRBV29-1	TRBJ2-1	TRBD2	CSVDSLAGSKSSYNEQFF	TGCAGCGTTGATTCGCTAGCGGGGTCAAAAAGCTCCTACAATGAGCAGTTCTTC
.	TRBV14	TRBJ2-7	.	CASSRGELEQYF	TGTGCCAGCAGCCGAGGGGAGCTCGAGCAGTACTTC
.	TRBV28	TRBJ1-1	.	CASSRGQRLNTEAFF	TGTGCCAGCAGTCGAGGACAGCGATTGAACACTGAAGCTTTCTTT
.	TRBV30	TRBJ2-1	TRBD2	CAWSVASGRGNEQFF	TGTGCCTGGAGTGTAGCTAGCGGGAGAGGCAATGAGCAGTTCTTC
.	TRBV29-1	TRBJ2-5	.	CSVLHGDQETQYF	TGCAGCGTTTTGCACGGAGACCAAGAGACCCAGTACTTC
few	TRBV7-6	TRBJ1-1	.	CASSPLRTEAFF	TGTGCCAGCAGTCCCCTTCGGACTGAAGCTTTCTTT
once	TRBV29-1	TRBJ2-1	.	CSVGARLHEQFF	TGCAGCGTGGGGGCCAGACTCCATGAGCAGTTCTTC
once	TRBV5-1	TRBJ2-5	.	CASSYSSAEETQYF	TGCGCCAGCAGCTATTCTTCAGCTGAAGAGACCCAGTACTTC
few	TRBV29-1	TRBJ1-2	.	CSVEDNQIRGDYGYTF	TGCAGCGTTGAAGACAATCAAATCCGCGGGGACTATGGCTACACCTTC
.	TRBV27	TRBJ2-7	.	CATAENGYEQYF	TGTGCCACGGCGGAGAACGGCTACGAGCAGTACTTC
.	TRBV11-2	TRBJ2-1	.	CASSLGEVNEQFF	TGTGCCAGCAGTTTGGGGGAAGTCAATGAGCAGTTCTTC
.	TRBV5-6	TRBJ1-1	.	CASSYTGAEAFF	TGTGCCAGCAGCTATACTGGCGCTGAAGCTTTCTTT
.	TRBV4-1	TRBJ2-5	.	CASSLTGDTQYF	TGCGCCAGCAGCCTGACCGGGGACACCCAGTACTTC
.	TRBV27	TRBJ2-1	.	CASSSSDTYNEQFF	TGTGCCAGCAGTTCTAGCGACACCTACAATGAGCAGTTCTTC
.	TRBV29-1	TRBJ2-5	.	CSVKEGPSDVLTQYF	TGCAGCGTCAAGGAGGGGCCAAGCGACGTATTGACCCAGTACTTC
few	TRBV29-1	TRBJ2-5	.	CSAFTGNGTQYF	TGCAGCGCCTTTACGGGTAACGGGACCCAGTACTTC
.	TRBV5-1	TRBJ2-7	.	CASSLRADEQYF	TGCGCCAGCAGCTTGAGGGCCGACGAGCAGTACTTC
few	TRBV28	TRBJ2-3	TRBD2	CASSGTSGITDTQYF	TGTGCCAGCAGTGGGACTAGCGGGATCACAGATACGCAGTATTTT
few	TRBV21-1	TRBJ2-3	.	CARPTDSSTDTQYF	TGTGCCCGCCCGACAGATTCTAGCACAGATACGCAGTATTTT
.	TRBV5-4	TRBJ2-7	.	CASRAGPTYEQYF	TGTGCCAGCAGGGCCGGCCCTACCTACGAGCAGTACTTC
.	TRBV5-6	TRBJ2-7	TRBD1	CASSGGQGAFEQYF	TGTGCCAGCAGCGGGGGACAGGGGGCTTTCGAGCAGTACTTC
few	TRBV14	TRBJ2-1	.	CASSQLTGDNEQFF	TGTGCCAGCAGCCAATTGACGGGGGACAATGAGCAGTTCTTC
.	TRBV7-8	TRBJ1-2	.	CASSLDGGGDSGYTF	TGTGCCAGCAGCTTAGACGGCGGGGGCGATTCTGGCTACACCTTC
.	TRBV6-6	TRBJ2-3	.	CASNTGADTQYF	TGTGCCAGCAATACGGGGGCAGATACGCAGTATTTT